A selection of T cell receptor beta chains follows, all from one sample in a study of neurological immune-mediated disorders. TCRdb itself ran the 5' RACE reads through MiXCR, one entry per CDR3 protein. The data contain some 49,000 distinct CDR3 sequences, about an eighth of them singletons. The sample was PBMCs. These receptor sequences come from a male donor with HTLV-1-associated myelopathy (HAM/TSP). Both conserved end residues are part of each CDR3. The order of the fields is V gene, D gene, J gene, clone size, CDR3 DNA, CDR3 protein. D genes are given only for firm matches. Clone size is not always given. Where it is, it says once, few, many or a class for expanded clones.

TRBV5-5	NA	TRBJ2-2	many	TGTGCCAGCAGCTTAGCCCCCGGGGAGCTGTTTTTT	CASSLAPGELFF
TRBV20-1	NA	TRBJ2-7	many	TGCAGTGCTAGAGATGGGGGGAGCAGGGGGTACGAGCAGTACTTC	CSARDGGSRGYEQYF
TRBV7-2	NA	TRBJ1-2	many	TGTGCCAGCAGTGAACAGGGCTATGGCTACACCTTC	CASSEQGYGYTF
TRBV7-2	NA	TRBJ1-2	many	TGTGCCAGCAGCTTAGCGCACGGGCCGGGCTATGGCTACACCTTC	CASSLAHGPGYGYTF
TRBV5-1	TRBD1	TRBJ1-1	many	TGCGCCAGCAGCGCGGGACAGCCGAACACTGAAGCTTTCTTT	CASSAGQPNTEAFF
TRBV20-1	NA	TRBJ2-2	many	TGCAGTGCACGCCGGGACACCGGGGAGCTGTTTTTT	CSARRDTGELFF
TRBV5-1	NA	TRBJ1-5	many	TGCGCCAGCAGCGAAGGGGACGGACGGGGCAATCAGCCCCAGCATTTT	CASSEGDGRGNQPQHF
TRBV5-1	NA	TRBJ1-3	NA	TGCGCCAGCAGCACACAGGACGGGAGATCCTCTGGAAACACCATATATTTT	CASSTQDGRSSGNTIYF
TRBV5-1	NA	TRBJ2-5	many	TGCGCCAGCAGCTTGGCCATAGGGAAAGAGACCCAGTACTTC	CASSLAIGKETQYF
TRBV28	NA	TRBJ2-3	many	TGTGCCAGCAGTTTTCGGAGACTCAGCACAGATACGCAGTATTTT	CASSFRRLSTDTQYF
TRBV20-1	NA	TRBJ1-6	many	TGCAGTGCCCGACAGCCCTCCTATAATTCACCCCTCCACTTT	CSARQPSYNSPLHF
TRBV20-1	TRBD1	TRBJ1-5	many	TGCAGTGCTAGGGGGGACAGGGACTGGTATCAGCCCCAGCATTTT	CSARGDRDWYQPQHF
TRBV5-1	TRBD1	TRBJ2-7	NA	TGCGCCAGCAGCCACGCGACAGGGTTCTCCTACGAGCAGTACTTC	CASSHATGFSYEQYF
TRBV20-1	NA	TRBJ2-2	many	TGCAGTGCTTCACGATCAAACCGGGGGGAGCTGTTTTTT	CSASRSNRGELFF
TRBV11-3	TRBD1	TRBJ2-2	NA	TGTGCCAGCAGCTACCTGACCCCCGGGACAGCGAACACCGGGGAGATGTTTTTT	CASSYLTPGTANTGEMFF
TRBV7-2	NA	TRBJ2-7	many	TGTGCCAGCAGCTTCGGGACCCTCGAGCAGTACTTC	CASSFGTLEQYF
TRBV9	TRBD1	TRBJ1-2	few	TGTGCCAGCAGCGGACTGGACAGGGTTGGCTACACCTTC	CASSGLDRVGYTF
TRBV19	NA	TRBJ2-5	NA	TGTGCCAGTAGTATGCGCGCCGGGGTGACTCAAGAGACCCAGTACTTC	CASSMRAGVTQETQYF
TRBV7-8	TRBD1	TRBJ1-5	many	TGTGCCAGCAGCTCGGGACAGGGGGCACAGCCCCAGCATTTT	CASSSGQGAQPQHF
TRBV11-3	NA	TRBJ1-1	many	TGTGCCAGCAGCCAAATGGCCGGGAACACTGAAGCTTTCTTT	CASSQMAGNTEAFF
TRBV20-1	NA	TRBJ2-5	many	TGCAGTGCTAGAGATCTTGTCGGGTACCAAGAGACCCAGTACTTC	CSARDLVGYQETQYF
TRBV5-1	NA	TRBJ1-2	many	TGCGCCAGCAGCTTGTCAGGGATGAACTATGGCTACACCTTC	CASSLSGMNYGYTF
TRBV9	TRBD2	TRBJ2-3	many	TGTGCCAGCAGCGCCTCACGGGGGGGGCCAGATACGCAGTATTTT	CASSASRGGPDTQYF
TRBV20-1	NA	TRBJ2-3	many	TGCAGTGCCATCAAGGGGATCATAACAGATACGCAGTATTTT	CSAIKGIITDTQYF
TRBV20-1	NA	TRBJ2-3	NA	TGCAGTCTCGACGGGGACCCTAGCACAGATACGCAGTATTTT	CSLDGDPSTDTQYF
TRBV5-1	NA	TRBJ2-5	many	TGCGCCAGCAGCTTGGCCGGCACAAACCAAGAGACCCAGTACTTC	CASSLAGTNQETQYF
TRBV4-3	NA	TRBJ2-3	many	TGCGCCAGCAGCCAGGTACCTCAGGGGCTGGGAGATACGCAGTATTTT	CASSQVPQGLGDTQYF
TRBV5-1	NA	TRBJ2-3	medium-sized	TGCGCCAGCAGCTTGACGACTTCCACAGATACGCAGTATTTT	CASSLTTSTDTQYF
TRBV20-1	NA	TRBJ1-5	many	TGCAGTGCTAGACCACCGGGGAGCAATCAGCCCCAGCATTTT	CSARPPGSNQPQHF
TRBV5-1	NA	TRBJ2-7	many	TGCGCCAGCAGCTTGGAGGTTACTGGCCACGAGCAGTACTTC	CASSLEVTGHEQYF
TRBV5-1	NA	TRBJ2-7	many	TGCGCCAGCAGCTTTGGGCAGGGAGGCGGCGAGCAGTACTTC	CASSFGQGGGEQYF
TRBV20-1	NA	TRBJ2-5	many	TGCAGTGCTAGTGGGGACCTCCAAGAGACCCAGTACTTC	CSASGDLQETQYF
TRBV20-1	NA	TRBJ2-1	NA	TGCAGTGCCCACAACAGGTCTAGGTCCTACAATGAGCAGTTCTTC	CSAHNRSRSYNEQFF
TRBV6-5	TRBD1	TRBJ2-7	many	TGTGCCAGCAGTTACTCTACAGGGGTTTTCTACGAGCAGTACTTC	CASSYSTGVFYEQYF
TRBV25-1	NA	TRBJ1-3	many	TGTGCCACCACTCCCAGGGGAGCGGCTGGAAACACCATATATTTT	CATTPRGAAGNTIYF
TRBV20-1	NA	TRBJ2-3	many	TGCAGTGCTAGAGGTAGGGGCCTCAGCACAGATACGCAGTATTTT	CSARGRGLSTDTQYF
TRBV7-2	NA	TRBJ1-3	many	TGTGCCAGCAGCTTAGCGGCAGTCACCACTGGAAACACCATATATTTT	CASSLAAVTTGNTIYF
TRBV20-1	NA	TRBJ1-2	medium-sized	TGCAGTGCTAGAGCCTCTCTAACAGCTAACTATGGCTACACCTTC	CSARASLTANYGYTF
TRBV7-2	NA	TRBJ2-1	many	TGTGCCAGCAGCTTAGGACCGACTAGTTTTGATGAGCAGTTCTTC	CASSLGPTSFDEQFF
TRBV5-1	TRBD2	TRBJ2-2	many	TGCGCCAGCAGCTTGACTAGCGGGGGCCTAAACACCGGGGAGCTGTTTTTT	CASSLTSGGLNTGELFF
TRBV6-5	NA	TRBJ2-1	many	TGTGCCAGCAGTTACTCGTGGGGGGGCTCTTATGAGCAGTTCTTC	CASSYSWGGSYEQFF
TRBV7-2	NA	TRBJ2-1	many	TGTGCCAGCAGCCCCGGACGGCAGATGTACAATGAGCAGTTCTTC	CASSPGRQMYNEQFF
TRBV20-1	NA	TRBJ2-7	many	TGCAGTGCTAGCACCCCCTTGGAGGAGCAGTACTTC	CSASTPLEEQYF
TRBV7-9	NA	TRBJ2-1	many	TGTGCCAGCCTCAGGGATTATGAGCAGTTCTTC	CASLRDYEQFF
TRBV20-1	NA	TRBJ1-5	many	TGCAGTGCTAGGGAGGGGTTTCGCAATCAGCCCCAGCATTTT	CSAREGFRNQPQHF
TRBV7-2	TRBD2	TRBJ2-3	many	TGTGCCAGCAGCTACCTAGCGGGGTACACAGATACGCAGTATTTT	CASSYLAGYTDTQYF
TRBV10-2	NA	TRBJ2-5	few	TGCGCCAGCAACAACGACAGGTTCCAAGAGACCCAGTACTTC	CASNNDRFQETQYF
TRBV6-5	NA	TRBJ2-5	many	TGTGCCAGCAGTTACTCGGGCAGGAATCAAGAGACCCAGTACTTC	CASSYSGRNQETQYF
TRBV7-9	NA	TRBJ2-7	many	TGTGCCAGCAGCTTAGCTCAGGAGCTGAGCTACGAGCAGTACTTC	CASSLAQELSYEQYF
TRBV5-1	NA	TRBJ1-2	many	TGCGCCAGCAGCGGACAGATATGGGATGGCTACACCTTC	CASSGQIWDGYTF
TRBV7-2	NA	TRBJ1-5	many	TGTGCCAGCAGCTCCCAGGGAAATCAGCCCCAGCATTTT	CASSSQGNQPQHF
TRBV20-1	TRBD2	TRBJ2-3	many	TGCAGTGCTAGAGATGGGGGACTAGCGGGGAGCACAGATACGCAGTATTTT	CSARDGGLAGSTDTQYF
TRBV5-1	NA	TRBJ2-3	many	TGCGCCAGCAGCTCCCCTCCAACAGATACGCAGTATTTT	CASSSPPTDTQYF